Listed below are T cell receptor beta chains from one sample, sequenced in a study of Graves' ophthalmopathy and Graves' hyperthyroidism. From the multiplex PCR reads, TCRdb called clonotypes with MiXCR, one entry per CDR3 protein. This table holds around 1,200,000 distinct CDR3 sequences, about two fifths found once. The specimen was peripheral blood or thyroid tissue (not recorded which). These receptors were collected from an adult man with Graves' hyperthyroidism. The CDR3 runs from the conserved cysteine through the conserved F or W. Fields, in order: V gene, clone size, J gene, D gene, CDR3 DNA, CDR3 protein. D genes are given only for firm matches. Clone size, where shown, is once, few, many, or a class for clones that have expanded.

>TRBV10-3|-|TRBJ2-7|TRBD2
TGTGCCATCAGAAATCCGGGACTAGCGGGAGCCTACGAGCAGTACTTC
CAIRNPGLAGAYEQYF
>TRBV29-1|-|TRBJ2-5|TRBD1
TGCAGCGTTGATCTTGGACAGGGTGCAGAGACCCAGTACTTC
CSVDLGQGAETQYF
>TRBV7-3|-|TRBJ2-7|TRBD1
TGTGCCAGCAGCTTTACAGGGGGAAACTACGAGCAGTACTTC
CASSFTGGNYEQYF
>TRBV20-1|-|TRBJ1-5|-
TGCAGTGCCGGAGATCTTGGCAATCAGCCCCAGCATTTT
CSAGDLGNQPQHF
>TRBV25-1|-|TRBJ1-3|TRBD1
TGTGCCAGCAGACCTCTCTTCGGGACAGGGGAAGGAAACACCATATATTTT
CASRPLFGTGEGNTIYF
>TRBV12-3/TRBV12-4|-|TRBJ1-6|TRBD1
TGTGCCAGCAGTTCAGGGGGGGCAGGAGGGGAGCCCCTCCACTTT
CASSSGGAGGEPLHF
>TRBV25-1|few|TRBJ1-2|-
TGTGCCAGCAGTTTCAGTGTGGGGGGGAACTATGGCTACACCTTC
CASSFSVGGNYGYTF
>TRBV3-2|few|TRBJ2-5|-
TGTGCCAGCGGGACTAGCTCGGGAAAAGAGACCCAGTACTTC
CASGTSSGKETQYF
>TRBV7-9|few|TRBJ2-7|TRBD2
TGTGCCAGCAGCGCCGGTACTAGCGGACTCTACGAGCAGTACTTC
CASSAGTSGLYEQYF
>TRBV12-3/TRBV12-4|many|TRBJ2-5|TRBD1
TGTGCCAGCAGAGTAGGGGGCTCAGAGACCCAGTACTTC
CASRVGGSETQYF
>TRBV11-2|-|TRBJ2-5|TRBD2
TGTGCCAGCAGCCATACTAGCGGGAAAGAGACCCAGTACTTC
CASSHTSGKETQYF
>TRBV7-3|many|TRBJ2-5|-
TGTGCCACCGCCCGGGGCTTCCAAGAGACCCAGTACTTC
CATARGFQETQYF
>TRBV15|few|TRBJ2-5|-
TGTGCCACCCATACCTCGGGTGGGGCAGGGGAGACCCAGTACTTC
CATHTSGGAGETQYF
>TRBV10-2|-|TRBJ1-4|-
TGCGCCAGCAGCCAAGAGGGGGGGGGCGACGCAACTAATGAAAAACTGTTTTTT
CASSQEGGGDATNEKLFF
>TRBV7-2|many|TRBJ2-6|TRBD1
TGTGCCAGCAGCCCCCTGGGACAGGGAGTTGGGGCCAACGTCCTGACTTTC
CASSPLGQGVGANVLTF
>TRBV7-8|few|TRBJ1-5|-
TGTGCCAGCAGCTTAGTGGTTTTGGGTTCAGGGGAGCCCCAGCATTTT
CASSLVVLGSGEPQHF